The rows below give T cell receptor beta chains drawn from one sample of a study of blood T cell repertoires in COVID-19. Data came from immunoSEQ multiplex PCR; TCRdb stores just in-frame clones and leaves some out. Found here are around 450,000 clones, around 90% of them singletons; the top ten hold 1.5% to 2%. The specimen sequenced was PBMCs or T cells enriched from blood (not recorded which). These TCRs come from a woman aged 18-29 years with acute COVID-19. CDR3s include the opening cysteine and the closing phenylalanine or tryptophan.

j_gene | v_gene | CDR3aa
TRBJ1-3 | TRBV12-3/TRBV12-4 | CASGINTIYF
TRBJ2-3 | TRBV7-8 | CASSFSGGAADTQYF
TRBJ1-6 | TRBV12-5 | CASGLTGDSPLHF
TRBJ2-2 | TRBV7-3 | CASSNSNGELFF
TRBJ1-2 | TRBV6-5 | CASSLSTGGYGYTF
TRBJ2-7 | TRBV4-1 | CASSQDRDTTYEQYF
TRBJ2-1 | TRBV9 | CASSVGLAGVRDEQFF
TRBJ2-3 | TRBV6-1 | CASSEGSSGTQYF
TRBJ2-7 | TRBV5-1 | CASSFGPEGLYEQYF
TRBJ1-1 | TRBV18 | CASSPARVTEAFF
TRBJ1-3 | TRBV7-2 | CASRHRDRGNLSGNTIYF
TRBJ2-6 | TRBV4-3 | CASSPRADTGANVLTF
TRBJ2-7 | TRBV2 | CASNRDIYYEQYF
TRBJ2-3 | TRBV27 | CASSLSGTRSTDTQYF
TRBJ2-1 | TRBV24-1 | CATSEAGQYNEQFF
TRBJ2-3 | TRBV29-1 | CSGQGLRRDTQYF
TRBJ1-6 | TRBV15 | CATSRGWDSSNSPLHF
TRBJ1-6 | TRBV5-6 | CASSFMDRMNSPLHF
TRBJ1-1 | TRBV11-2 | CASSRRVDTEAFF
TRBJ2-7 | TRBV10-1 | CASSDQGTGGRNEQYF
TRBJ1-1 | TRBV29-1 | CSVTGTGGETEAFF
TRBJ2-2 | TRBV7-3 | CASSPFSDRAGTGELFF
TRBJ1-2 | TRBV19 | CASSTVENYGYTF
TRBJ2-1 | TRBV6-2/TRBV6-3 | CASSYSLAGLYNEQFF
TRBJ2-1 | TRBV10-3 | CAISQGNNEQFF
TRBJ1-3 | TRBV9 | CASSPRALIRGPGNTIYF
TRBJ1-3 | TRBV3-1/TRBV3-2 | CASSQSSGNTIYF
TRBJ1-1 | TRBV3-1/TRBV3-2 | CASSLSRDSEAFF
TRBJ1-2 | TRBV19 | CASSIGWNYGYTF
TRBJ2-7 | TRBV3-1/TRBV3-2 | CASSQDVLAGAYSYEQYF
TRBJ1-1 | TRBV19 | CASSILIGTEAFF
TRBJ1-3 | TRBV5-5 | CASSLEGNTIYF
TRBJ2-7 | TRBV7-8 | CASPRKGASLDSYEQYF